A single TCR beta chain is shown here with its context. Its antigen is unidentified. The data are from a study of T cells in Graves' hyperthyroidism and ophthalmopathy. Amplified regions were TCR beta CDR3 sequences from RNA transcripts. RT-PCR in the first round (using the HTBI primer set) targeted the TCR CDR3. TCRdb re-called the multiplex PCR reads with MiXCR, one entry per CDR3 protein. Of just under 750,000 distinct CDR3 sequences detected, 30% to 40% appear once; the ten largest clones hold around 29%. Findings and limits, study-wide: Clonotypes that were expanded in thyroid above 0.001 mostly appeared in blood too.

The CDR3 spans 15 residues. V was trimmed by 6 bases and J by 3 bases, leaving 17 bases between them. Germline CDR1 and CDR2: SEHNR and FQNEAQ (reference sequence). The TCR originated in a woman between 40 and 50 years old with Graves' hyperthyroidism. What was sequenced was blood. The V gene is TRBV7-9, the J gene TRBJ2-5; D possibly corresponds to TRBD1 (5 bases). CDR3 coding DNA: TGTGCCAGCAGGCCAACAAGGGGTAGGGAAGAGACCCAGTACTTC. It specifies CASRPTRGREETQYF.